The text below deals with one T cell receptor (beta chain). Its antigen has not been determined. No base-level quality is on record; no much larger clone is a single base apart. These data originate in a study of sequential checkpoint blockade in melanoma (dated by TCRdb to 2018 to 2020). Regarding the research as a whole: In a 1:1 randomization, patients received either first-line nivolumab then ipilimumab (arm A) or ipilimumab then nivolumab (arm B). Both trial sequences were followed by maintenance nivolumab. DNA from 91 pretreatment melanoma tumor samples was subjected to TCRbeta immunosequencing. Matched tumor biopsies were taken from approximately 20 patients before treatment and at week 13, after single-agent nivolumab (arm A) or ipilimumab (arm B). About 80% of the matched tumor biopsy pairs taken before and after treatment were from the same lesion. Broad study findings and their caveats: PD-L1 staining and CD8+ T-cell counts correlated with tumor T-cell fraction and clonality, whereas mutational load did not. Patients with increases in tumor T-cell fraction and clonality by week 13 were approximately 30 times more likely to achieve clinical benefit. Within-arm analyses of tumor T-cell fraction were limited by small sample sizes and reduced statistical power. In the nivolumab-first arm (arm A), pretreatment tumor TIL clonality was associated with response (P = .04). Validation of the response-prediction model combining TCR metrics and mutation burden is needed in larger, independent patient cohorts.

The label giving this sample's treatment or condition can be read as: randomized to nivolumab then ipilimumab (arm A) or the reverse (arm B). None of the patients in the trial had previously been given DNA-damaging chemotherapy. The samples were obtained from melanoma patients enrolled in CheckMate 064, an open-label, randomized phase II trial testing sequential checkpoint blockade. Genomic DNA from formalin-fixed paraffin-embedded (FFPE) tissue samples served as the input for tumor TCR sequencing. TCRbeta CDR3 regions were immunosequenced from genomic DNA with the immunoSEQ Assay. Genomic DNA was amplified by bias-controlled multiplex PCR before high-throughput sequencing. The paper's data handling went like this. To quantify the absolute abundance of each unique TCRbeta CDR3 region, the sequences were collapsed and filtered. Clonality, defined as 1 minus Pielou's evenness, was calculated using productive rearrangements only. Tumor T-cell fraction was computed by normalizing TCRbeta template counts to usable DNA, estimated from several housekeeping genes. Clones with significantly greater frequencies in on-treatment versus baseline samples were identified using a previously published method. The table comes from immuneACCESS by way of TCRdb, which keeps in-frame sequences with V and J called. Part of the clones is missing from these tables; in studies checked, under half for an unresolved V gene and the rest for unknown reasons. The V and J calls and clone size are taken from that table; D and trimming were inferred from the DNA. The sample table shows about 1,800 clones, and around a quarter are seen once. The ten largest make up 8.8% of the sample.

V trim: 6 bases; J trim: 0 bases; unmatched bases: 10. From cysteine to phenylalanine, the CDR3 is 16 amino acids long. Here the CDR3 DNA is all that survives: 48 bases in frame from base 1. Per the germline V gene, MNHGY is the CDR1 and SAAAGT is the CDR2. The V and J segments used are TRBV6-8 and TRBJ1-1, with TRBD1 identical over 7 junction bases. The sequence was collected from a human donor with melanoma. Sequenced here: tumor tissue (inferred from file names), sampled from a patient given nivolumab and ipilimumab in sequence. DNA sequence: TGTGCCAGCAGATCCCGACAGGGCCTGATGAACACTGAAGCTTTCTTT. It translates to CASRSRQGLMNTEAFF.